A single T cell receptor beta chain is shown here with its context. As processed by the authors: Scientists estimated how many nucleated cells there were by amplifying reference gene primers. This table comes from immunoSEQ multiplex PCR, and its TCRdb copy is limited to in-frame clones, with some not included. That table furnishes V, J and clone size, whereas the DNA furnished D and trimming. The table lists under 200,000 clones, 65% to 80% of them singletons, with roughly 8.6% in the top ten. The source of the sample is a study of blood T cell repertoires in COVID-19. Turning to the study itself: Collection of acute and convalescent COVID-19 samples took place in the United States, Italy and Spain. T cells, B-cell-depleted T cells, or PBMCs provided the cDNA or gDNA that served as material.

The clonotype comes from a man aged 60 to 75 with acute or convalescent COVID-19. Sequencing input: peripheral blood.

The CDR3 bases are TGCGCCAGCAGCCAAGATAGACTAGCGGGGGCCTTACGTACAGATACGCAGTATTTT. Translating gives CASSQDRLAGALRTDTQYF. The rearrangement joins TRBV4-3 to TRBJ2-3, with TRBD2 matching 12 bases. The CDR3 totals 19 residues. CDR1 and CDR2 from the germline V gene are LGHNA and YSLEER. The V gene end was trimmed by 0 bases and the J gene end by 3 bases; junction bases not matched to a gene: 10.